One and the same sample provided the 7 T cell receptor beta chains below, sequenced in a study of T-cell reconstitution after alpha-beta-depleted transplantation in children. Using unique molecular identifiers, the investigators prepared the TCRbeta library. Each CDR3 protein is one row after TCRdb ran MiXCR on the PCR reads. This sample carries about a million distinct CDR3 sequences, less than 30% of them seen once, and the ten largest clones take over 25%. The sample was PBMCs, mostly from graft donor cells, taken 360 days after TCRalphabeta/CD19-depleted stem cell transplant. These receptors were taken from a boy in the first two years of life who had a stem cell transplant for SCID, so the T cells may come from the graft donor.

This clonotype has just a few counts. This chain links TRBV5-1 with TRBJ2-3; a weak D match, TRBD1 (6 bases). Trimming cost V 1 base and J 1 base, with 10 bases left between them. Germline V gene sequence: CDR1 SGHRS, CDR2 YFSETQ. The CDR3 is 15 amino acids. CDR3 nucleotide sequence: TGCGCCAGCAGCTTGACAGGGCATCGCACAGATACGCAGTATTTT. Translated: CASSLTGHRTDTQYF.

The CDR3 loop reads CASSPTGTSRYNEQFF. In DNA, the CDR3 is TGTGCCAGCAGCCCGACCGGGACTAGCCGTTACAATGAGCAGTTCTTC. V is TRBV7-2 and J is TRBJ2-1; 9 bases fit TRBD2. The CDR3 runs 16 residues. Germline trimming cut 5 bases from V and 4 bases from J; bases unmatched to any gene: 9. Germline assignment: CDR1 SGHTA and CDR2 FQGNSA.

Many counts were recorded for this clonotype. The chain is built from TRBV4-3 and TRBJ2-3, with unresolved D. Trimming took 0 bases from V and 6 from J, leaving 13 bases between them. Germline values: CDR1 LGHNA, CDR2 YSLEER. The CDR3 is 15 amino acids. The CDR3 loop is CASSQDKASWDTQYF. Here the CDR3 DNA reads TGCGCCAGCAGCCAAGATAAGGCTTCGTGGGATACGCAGTATTTT.

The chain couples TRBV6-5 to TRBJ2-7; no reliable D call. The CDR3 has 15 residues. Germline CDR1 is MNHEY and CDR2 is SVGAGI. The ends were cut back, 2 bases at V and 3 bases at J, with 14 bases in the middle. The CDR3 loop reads CASSYAYSRRYEQYF. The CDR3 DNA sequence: TGTGCCAGCAGTTACGCATACTCTAGGCGCTACGAGCAGTACTTC.

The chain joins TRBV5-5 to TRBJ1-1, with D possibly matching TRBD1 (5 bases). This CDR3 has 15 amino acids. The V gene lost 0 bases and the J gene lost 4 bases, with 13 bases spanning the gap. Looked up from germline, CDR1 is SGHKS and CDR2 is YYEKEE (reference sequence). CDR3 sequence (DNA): TGTGCCAGCAGCTTGGCCCTCAGGGTTCGCACTGAAGCTTTCTTT. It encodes CASSLALRVRTEAFF.

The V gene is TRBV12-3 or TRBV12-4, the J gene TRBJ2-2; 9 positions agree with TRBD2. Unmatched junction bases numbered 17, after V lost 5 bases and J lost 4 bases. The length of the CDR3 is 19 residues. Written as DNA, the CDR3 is TGTGCCAGCAGTACCCCCTCTTTTGCGGGGGGGCCGGGCACCGGGGAGCTGTTTTTT. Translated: CASSTPSFAGGPGTGELFF.

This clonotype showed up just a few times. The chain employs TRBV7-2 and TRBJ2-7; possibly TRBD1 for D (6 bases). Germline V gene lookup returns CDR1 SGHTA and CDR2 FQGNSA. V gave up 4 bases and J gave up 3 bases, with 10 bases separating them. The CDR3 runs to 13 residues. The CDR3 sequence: CASSSATGYEQYF. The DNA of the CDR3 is TGTGCCAGCAGCTCGGCGACAGGCTACGAGCAGTACTTC.